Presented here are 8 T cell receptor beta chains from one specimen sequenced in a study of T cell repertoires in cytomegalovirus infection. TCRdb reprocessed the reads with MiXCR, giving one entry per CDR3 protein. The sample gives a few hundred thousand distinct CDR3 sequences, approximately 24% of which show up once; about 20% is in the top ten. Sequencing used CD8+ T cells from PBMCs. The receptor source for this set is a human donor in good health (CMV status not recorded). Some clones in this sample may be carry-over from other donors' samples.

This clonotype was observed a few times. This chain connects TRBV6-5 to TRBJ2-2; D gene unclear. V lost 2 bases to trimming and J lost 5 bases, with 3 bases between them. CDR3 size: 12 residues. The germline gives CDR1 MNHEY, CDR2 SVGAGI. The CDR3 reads CASSYMTGELFF. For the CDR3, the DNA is TGTGCCAGCAGTTACATGACCGGGGAGCTGTTTTTT.

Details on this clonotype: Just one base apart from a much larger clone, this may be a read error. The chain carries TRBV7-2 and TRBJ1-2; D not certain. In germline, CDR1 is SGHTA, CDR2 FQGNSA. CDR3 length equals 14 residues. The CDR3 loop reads CASCLVEADYGYTF. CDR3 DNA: TGTGCCAGCTGCTTAGTCGAGGCGGATTATGGCTACACCTTC.

The CDR3 nucleotides read TGTGCCAGCGGCGGTGGCTACACCTTC. Residues: CASGGGYTF. The chain is built from TRBV7-9 and TRBJ1-2; no clear D. V lost 8 bases and J 7 bases, leaving 5 bases between the germline ends. Germline CDR1 is SEHNR and CDR2 is FQNEAQ (reference sequence). The CDR3 totals 9 residues.

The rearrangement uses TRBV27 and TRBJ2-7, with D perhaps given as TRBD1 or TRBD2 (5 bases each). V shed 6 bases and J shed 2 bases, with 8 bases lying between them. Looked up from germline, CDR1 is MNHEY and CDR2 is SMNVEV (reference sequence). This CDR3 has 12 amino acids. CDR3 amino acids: CASSKGPYEQYF. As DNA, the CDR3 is TGTGCCAGCAGCAAGGGACCCTACGAGCAGTACTTC.

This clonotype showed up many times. CDR3 nucleotides: TGTGCCAGCAGCCCCGTGAGCGTGGGACTAGAGACCCAGTACTTC. Amino acids: CASSPVSVGLETQYF. The rearrangement uses TRBV28 and TRBJ2-5; maybe TRBD2 (6 bases). The germline V and J ends were trimmed by 6 bases and 4 bases, with 18 bases remaining between them. The CDR3 runs to 15 residues. Germline V CDR1 and CDR2: MDHEN, SYDVKM.

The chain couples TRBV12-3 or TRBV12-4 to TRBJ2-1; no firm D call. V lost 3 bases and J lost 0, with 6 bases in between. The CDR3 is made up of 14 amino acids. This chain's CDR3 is CASSFPSSYNEQFF. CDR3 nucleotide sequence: TGTGCCAGCAGTTTTCCAAGCTCCTACAATGAGCAGTTCTTC.

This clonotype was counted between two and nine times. CDR3 nucleotides: TGTGCCGGGGAGACAGGGCTTAGCACTGAAGCTTTCTTT. Its translation: CAGETGLSTEAFF. This chain joins TRBV7-6 and TRBJ1-1, with 7 nucleotides matching TRBD1. This CDR3 contains 13 residues. Germline trimming cut 11 bases from V and 4 bases from J; bases unmatched to any gene: 10. The V gene's germline CDR1 is SGHVS and CDR2 FNYEAQ.

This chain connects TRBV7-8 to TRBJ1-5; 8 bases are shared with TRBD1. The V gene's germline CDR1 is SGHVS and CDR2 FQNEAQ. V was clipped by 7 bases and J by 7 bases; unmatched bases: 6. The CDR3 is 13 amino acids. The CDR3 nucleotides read TGTGCCAGCACACAGGGGGGAGGACAGCCCCAGCATTTT. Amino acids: CASTQGGGQPQHF.